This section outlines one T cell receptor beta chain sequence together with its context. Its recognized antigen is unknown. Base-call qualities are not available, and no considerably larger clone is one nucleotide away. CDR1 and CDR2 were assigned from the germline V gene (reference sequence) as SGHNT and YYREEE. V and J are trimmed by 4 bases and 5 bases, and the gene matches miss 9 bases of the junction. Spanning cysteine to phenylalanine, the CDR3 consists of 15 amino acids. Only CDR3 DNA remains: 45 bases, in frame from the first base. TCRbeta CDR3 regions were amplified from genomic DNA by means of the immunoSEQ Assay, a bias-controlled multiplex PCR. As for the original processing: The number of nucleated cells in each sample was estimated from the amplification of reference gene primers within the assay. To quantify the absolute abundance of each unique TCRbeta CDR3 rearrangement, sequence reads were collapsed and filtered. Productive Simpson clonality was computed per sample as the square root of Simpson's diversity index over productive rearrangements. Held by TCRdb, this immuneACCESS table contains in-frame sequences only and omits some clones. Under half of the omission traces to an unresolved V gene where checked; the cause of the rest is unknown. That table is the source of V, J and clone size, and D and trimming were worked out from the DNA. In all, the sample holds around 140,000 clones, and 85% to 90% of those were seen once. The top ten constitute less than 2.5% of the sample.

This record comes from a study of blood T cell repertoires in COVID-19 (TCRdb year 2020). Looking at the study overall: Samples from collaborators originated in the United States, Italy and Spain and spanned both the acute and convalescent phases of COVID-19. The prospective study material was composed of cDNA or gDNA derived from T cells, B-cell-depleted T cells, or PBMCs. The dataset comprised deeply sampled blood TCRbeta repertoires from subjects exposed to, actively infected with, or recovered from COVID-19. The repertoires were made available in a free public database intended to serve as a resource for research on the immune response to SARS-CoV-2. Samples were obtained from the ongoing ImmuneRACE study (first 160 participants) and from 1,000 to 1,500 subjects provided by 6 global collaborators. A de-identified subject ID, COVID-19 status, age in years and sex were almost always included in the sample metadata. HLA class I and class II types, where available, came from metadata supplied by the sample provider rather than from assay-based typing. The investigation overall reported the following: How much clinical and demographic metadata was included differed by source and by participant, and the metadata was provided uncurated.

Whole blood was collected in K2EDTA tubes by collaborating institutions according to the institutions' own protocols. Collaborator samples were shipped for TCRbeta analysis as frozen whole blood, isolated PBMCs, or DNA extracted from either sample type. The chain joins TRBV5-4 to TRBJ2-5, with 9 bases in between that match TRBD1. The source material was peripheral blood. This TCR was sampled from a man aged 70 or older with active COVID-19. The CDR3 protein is CASSDRGRGSETQYF. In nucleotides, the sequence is TGTGCCAGCAGCGACAGGGGGAGAGGATCGGAGACCCAGTACTTC.